The T cell receptor beta chain under discussion was sequenced for a study of identical twins. Whole-study results and caveats: Models predicted too little out-of-frame TCR alpha sharing in monozygotic twins. Out-of-frame alpha sequences that twins shared showed excess low generation probability.

This clonotype was detected only a few times. Its antigen is as yet unknown. A universal primer site was incorporated via template switching, and the cDNA contained unique molecular identifiers. TCRdb re-derived calls from the 5' RACE reads in MiXCR, one entry per CDR3 protein. This repertoire shows about 720,000 distinct CDR3 sequences, about 9.4% found once; its top ten account for around 0.95%. The CDR3 contains 18 residues. V was cut by 6 bases and J by 4 bases, with 28 bases left in between. This sample also belongs to another study, concerning yellow fever vaccine responses in identical twins. As reported in that work: Vaccine T cell responses of twins reportedly seemed partly convergent and partly personalized.

The TCR comes from a woman between 18 and 29 years old in good health. Sample: PBMCs. The chain recombines TRBV12-3 or TRBV12-4 with TRBJ2-7, with D possibly being TRBD1 (6 bases). CDR3 protein: CASSFPRGDRRRYYEQYF. DNA of the CDR3: TGTGCCAGCAGCTTCCCACGGGGCGACAGGCGGCGGTATTACGAGCAGTACTTC.